The T cell receptor beta chain described here comes from a study of Ad26.COV2.S vaccination and SARS-CoV-2 variants. The protocol was immunoSEQ multiplex PCR, while the TCRdb copy is restricted to in-frame clones and leaves out a portion. The sample records around 450,000 clones, roughly nine tenths being singletons. Treatment of the sample: about 20 received Ad26.COV2.S at low or high dose, single or two shots; roughly five received placebo; per-sample allocation not given. Following the first vaccine or placebo injection, samples were taken on day 63. The CDR3 is made up of 13 amino acids. In germline, CDR1 is SGHTA, CDR2 FQGNSA. V was clipped by 5 bases and J by 7 bases, with 12 bases between them.

Sequences were derived from peripheral blood, sampled in a trial of Ad26.COV2.S vaccine versus placebo. The genes are TRBV7-2 and TRBJ2-1; D unresolved. The source is a person aged 18-65 years who received the Ad26.COV2.S COVID-19 vaccine or a placebo. This chain's CDR3 is CASSPLRANEQFF. CDR3 sequence (DNA): TGTGCCAGCAGCCCCCTGCGAGCTAATGAGCAGTTCTTC. Full variable domain (remainder filled in from reference TRBV7-2 and TRBJ2-1): GAGVSQSPSNKVTEKGKDVELRCDPISGHTALYWYRQSLGQGLEFLIYFQGNSAPDKSGLPSDRFSAERTGGSVSTLTIQRTQQEDSAVYLCASSPLRANEQFFGPGTRLTVL.